The text below deals with one T cell receptor (beta chain). Participants spanned ages about 18 to 90 years and resided in 20 to 30 US areas. This entry is derived from a study of blood T cell repertoires in COVID-19. Study in general: COVID-19 samples from acute and convalescent phases originated in the United States, Italy and Spain.

Original data processing: Scientists estimated how many nucleated cells there were by amplifying reference gene primers. TCRdb's table, derived via immunoSEQ multiplex PCR, lists solely in-frame clones and lacks some. V and J calls and clone size come straight from that table; D and trimming were deduced from the DNA. Here the sample spans under 250,000 clones, approximately 90% being singletons. The receptor was derived from a young woman in a cohort exposed to, infected with or recovered from COVID-19 (not recorded which). Input material: PBMCs or T cells enriched from blood (not recorded which).

CDR3 in amino acids: CASRETSGYNEQFF. In nucleotides, the CDR3 is TGTGCCAGCAGGGAGACTAGCGGGTACAATGAGCAGTTCTTC. The chain links TRBV2 to TRBJ2-1; 10 bases are a match to TRBD2. Germline CDR1 reads SNHLY; CDR2 reads FYNNEI. CDR3 length: 14 residues. V lost 6 bases to trimming and J lost 4 bases; unmatched junction nucleotides: 3.